The 25 T cell receptor beta chains reported below all come from one sample, sequenced in a study of blood T cell repertoires in COVID-19. TCRdb's table, derived via immunoSEQ multiplex PCR, lists solely in-frame clones and lacks some. The sample lists around 40,000 clones; roughly nine tenths were seen once. The sequencing sample was made of peripheral blood. These receptors were obtained from a human donor in a cohort sampled during active COVID-19.

The CDR3 DNA follows: TGCGCCAGCAGTATCCGGGAGGAAAAACTGTTTTTT. Its translation is CASSIREEKLFF. V is TRBV10-2 and J is TRBJ1-4; D ambiguous. V was pared by 5 bases and J by 8 bases, with 9 bases between. Germline V gene sequence: CDR1 WSHSY, CDR2 SAAADI. This CDR3 has 12 amino acids.

This chain joins TRBV30 and TRBJ2-7; D possibly corresponds to TRBD2 (5 bases). V was pared by 3 bases and J by 5 bases, with 11 bases between. The germline CDR1 and CDR2 sequences are GTSNPN and SVGIG (reference sequence). CDR3 length: 12 residues. The CDR3 sequence is CAWSRSGNEQYF. The CDR3 nucleotides are TGTGCCTGGAGCCGTTCGGGGAACGAGCAGTACTTC.

This chain connects TRBV19 to TRBJ1-1; possibly TRBD1 for D (6 bases). The CDR3 covers 13 residues. The germline V gene has CDR1 LNHDA and CDR2 SQIVND (reference sequence). Trimming took 2 bases from V and 4 from J, leaving 8 bases between them. The CDR3 loop reads CASSIQGLTEAFF. The CDR3, as DNA: TGTGCCAGTAGTATACAGGGGCTCACTGAAGCTTTCTTT.

V is TRBV27 and J is TRBJ2-2; TRBD1 aligns across 12 bases. Germline V gene sequence: CDR1 MNHEY, CDR2 SMNVEV (reference sequence). V was clipped by 3 bases and J by 4 bases; unmatched bases: 12. There are 19 residues in the CDR3. Here the CDR3 reads CASSFFRGTGGLSTGELFF. The CDR3 coding sequence is TGTGCCAGCAGTTTTTTTCGGGGGACAGGGGGCTTGAGCACCGGGGAGCTGTTTTTT.

The chain combines TRBV5-1 with TRBJ2-2, with D perhaps TRBD2 (6 bases). Germline CDR1 reads SGHRS; CDR2 reads YFSETQ. V was cut by 2 bases and J by 0 bases, with 8 bases left in between. This CDR3 comprises 15 residues. CDR3 residues: CASSFSGANTGELFF. The DNA for the CDR3 is TGCGCCAGCAGCTTTAGCGGTGCGAACACCGGGGAGCTGTTTTTT.

This clone has just a few counts. The chain links TRBV9 to TRBJ2-1; a possible D gene is TRBD1 (5 bases). Deletions cut 4 bases from V and 7 bases from J, with 9 bases between. There are 12 residues in the CDR3. Germline V gene data show CDR1 as SGDLS and CDR2 as YYNGEE. CDR3 nucleotides: TGTGCCAGCAGCTGGGGCCTAAATGAGCAGTTCTTC. Protein: CASSWGLNEQFF.

This clone showed up just once. In nucleotides, the CDR3 is TGTGCCACCAGCCGAACCGACAGGGGGCGCAGGCAGCCCCAGCATTTT. Amino acid sequence: CATSRTDRGRRQPQHF. The chain employs TRBV15 and TRBJ1-5, with 10 bases matching TRBD1. The ends lost 5 bases at V and 7 bases at J; junction bases unmatched: 11. The CDR3 extends over 16 amino acids. Looked up from germline, CDR1 is LNHNV and CDR2 is YYDKDF (reference sequence).

The gene calls are TRBV7-9 and TRBJ1-2, with D possibly matching TRBD1 (6 bases). V gave up 5 bases and J gave up 8 bases, with 15 bases separating them. Per germline, CDR1 SEHNR and CDR2 FQNEAQ (reference sequence). CDR3 length: 13 amino acids. The DNA of the CDR3 is TGTGCCAGCAGCCTAGGACAGAGTCAGGGCTACACCTTC. This sequence encodes CASSLGQSQGYTF.

This chain links TRBV11-2 with TRBJ2-7; 7 nucleotides agree with TRBD2. Germline V gene sequence: CDR1 SGHAT, CDR2 FQNNGV. There are 16 residues in the CDR3. With 1 base clipped from V and 6 bases from J, the junction kept 12 bases outside the gene matches. The CDR3 protein is CASSLGFGGGGGEQYF. The CDR3 nucleotides are TGTGCCAGCAGCTTAGGCTTCGGCGGGGGAGGTGGCGAGCAGTACTTC. Based on the CDR3 plus reference TRBV11-2 and TRBJ2-7, the full variable domain is EAGVAQSPRYKIIEKRQSVAFWCNPISGHATLYWYQQILGQGPKLLIQFQNNGVVDDSQLPKDRFSAERLKGVDSTLKIQPAKLEDSAVYLCASSLGFGGGGGEQYFGPGTRLTVT.

The rearrangement uses TRBV11-2 and TRBJ2-1; 7 positions agree with TRBD1. This CDR3 spans 15 amino acids. Losses at the gene ends were 2 bases for V and 3 bases for J; bases not matched to a gene: 4. The germline CDR1 and CDR2 sequences are SGHAT and FQNNGV. In DNA form, the CDR3 reads TGTGCCAGCAGCTTAAGACAGGGCAACTACAATGAGCAGTTCTTC. It yields the protein CASSLRQGNYNEQFF.

DNA of the CDR3: TGCGCCAGCAGCTGGGCCCAACTAGCGGGGTACAATGAGCAGTTCTTC. Its translation: CASSWAQLAGYNEQFF. The V gene is TRBV5-1, the J gene TRBJ2-1, with 10 positions matching TRBD2. In germline, CDR1 is SGHRS, CDR2 YFSETQ. Trimming removed 3 bases from V and 4 bases from J; junction bases left unmatched: 7. The CDR3 contains 16 residues. Drawing the rest from reference TRBV5-1 and TRBJ2-1, the complete variable domain is KAGVTQTPRYLIKTRGQQVTLSCSPISGHRSVSWYQQTPGQGLQFLFEYFSETQRNKGNFPGRFSGRQFSNSRSEMNVSTLELGDSALYLCASSWAQLAGYNEQFFGPGTRLTVL.

The chain links TRBV2 to TRBJ2-2, with a tentative D call TRBD1 (5 bases). V lost 7 bases and J lost 6, with 12 bases in between. The CDR3 sequence is 13 residues long. Germline assignment: CDR1 SNHLY and CDR2 FYNNEI. CDR3 region: CASIPGSAGELFF. In DNA form, the CDR3 reads TGTGCCAGCATCCCAGGGTCAGCCGGGGAGCTGTTTTTT.

This chain connects TRBV27 to TRBJ1-2; 12 bases align to TRBD1. Germline V CDR1 and CDR2: MNHEY, SMNVEV (reference sequence). The CDR3 length is 16 residues. V trimming: 4 bases; J trimming: 4 bases; junction bases outside the gene matches: 7. CDR3 DNA sequence: TGTGCCAGCAGTTCTACCGGGACAGGGGGCAGCTATGGCTACACCTTC. This gives the protein CASSSTGTGGSYGYTF.

The sample holds one count of this clone. The chain combines TRBV5-4 with TRBJ2-5; the match to TRBD2 covers 7 bases. Trimming took 4 bases from V and 4 from J; bases not matched to a gene: 4. The CDR3 contains 13 residues. In germline, CDR1 is SGHNT, CDR2 YYREEE (reference sequence). The CDR3 DNA reads TGTGCCAGCAGCGTGGGGACTACAGAGACCCAGTACTTC. Its protein is CASSVGTTETQYF.

V usage is TRBV27 and J usage is TRBJ2-3; the D gene is possibly TRBD1 (6 bases). Germline-derived CDR1 and CDR2 are MNHEY and SMNVEV (reference sequence). The CDR3 is 16 residues long. Trimming took 1 base from V and 6 from J, leaving 17 bases between them. In DNA form, the CDR3 reads TGTGCCAGCAGTTTATTCGGCAGGGGAGATTCCGATACGCAGTATTTT. Translating it yields CASSLFGRGDSDTQYF.

The V call is TRBV18, the J call TRBJ2-7, with unresolved D. The V gene lost 2 bases and the J gene lost 5 bases, with 10 bases spanning the gap. Per germline, CDR1 KGHSH and CDR2 LQKENI. This CDR3 comprises 13 residues. CDR3 bases: TGTGCCAGCTCACCAATGGCTGGAGACGAGCAGTACTTC. Its protein product is CASSPMAGDEQYF.

Details on this clone: At one end, the junction sequence differs from germline, possibly due to a read error. The CDR3 here is CASSSGQGNPGELFF. The CDR3 nucleotides are TGCGCCAGCAGTTCGGGACAGGGGAACCCCGGGGAGCTGTTTTTT. The chain combines TRBV5-1 with TRBJ2-2; 10 bases match TRBD1. Germline V gives CDR1 SGHRS, CDR2 YFSETQ. The CDR3 consists of 15 residues. Combining the CDR3 with reference TRBV5-1 and TRBJ2-2 gives the whole variable domain KAGVTQTPRYLIKTRGQQVTLSCSPISGHRSVSWYQQTPGQGLQFLFEYFSETQRNKGNFPGRFSGRQFSNSRSEMNVSTLELGDSALYLCASSSGQGNPGELFFGEGSRLTVL.

The V gene is TRBV10-3, the J gene TRBJ2-7, with a weak D call TRBD1 (6 bases). The CDR3 has 15 residues. Germline values: CDR1 ENHRY, CDR2 SYGVKD. Trimming removed 3 bases at V and 1 base at J, with 13 bases between. The CDR3 loop is CAISDSGQSSYEQYF. The CDR3 bases are TGTGCCATCAGTGATTCGGGACAATCTTCCTACGAGCAGTACTTC.

CDR3 nucleotide sequence: TGTGCCAGTACCGGGACAGGTAGGTTGGGCAATCAGCCCCAGCATTTT. Translated, it gives CASTGTGRLGNQPQHF. This rearrangement joins TRBV19 to TRBJ1-5; 8 nucleotides match TRBD1. V gave up 7 bases and J gave up 2 bases; unmatched junction bases: 10. From germline, CDR1 is LNHDA and CDR2 SQIVND (reference sequence). The CDR3 length is 16 residues.

The V and J genes are TRBV20-1 and TRBJ2-7; 7 bases map to TRBD1. The CDR3 spans 15 residues. V was pared by 3 bases and J by 4 bases, with 12 bases of the junction left unmatched. CDR1 is DFQATT and CDR2 is SNEGSKA in the germline V gene (reference sequence). The CDR3 region is CSASKLRGQSYEQYF. The CDR3 nucleotides read TGCAGTGCTAGTAAGCTGAGGGGACAGAGTTACGAGCAGTACTTC.

The chain uses TRBV7-9 and TRBJ2-7; 8 bases are shared with TRBD2. From germline, CDR1 is SEHNR and CDR2 FQNEAQ (reference sequence). The CDR3 length is 15 residues. The J segment lost 4 bases and the V segment lost 5 bases, leaving 10 bases of the junction unmatched. The CDR3 sequence is CASSPGAGARYEQYF. For the CDR3, the DNA is TGTGCCAGCAGCCCGGGAGCGGGGGCACGATACGAGCAGTACTTC.

The chain employs TRBV6-1 and TRBJ2-1; 8 bases map to TRBD2. Trimming removed 2 bases from V and 5 bases from J; junction bases left unmatched: 8. The CDR3 totals 16 residues. Germline V gene data show CDR1 as MNHNS and CDR2 as SASEGT. In nucleotides, the CDR3 is TGTGCCAGCAGTGAATCGGGGACTAGACCCCACAATGAGCAGTTCTTC. As protein: CASSESGTRPHNEQFF.

The V gene is TRBV2, the J gene TRBJ2-1; 8 bases align to TRBD1. This CDR3 is built from 12 residues. Germline loops: CDR1 SNHLY, CDR2 FYNNEI. V was clipped by 6 bases and J by 9 bases; unmatched bases: 4. The CDR3 bases are TGTGCCAGCAGCGGGACAGGTGGTGAGCAGTTCTTC. It is translated as CASSGTGGEQFF.

This chain uses TRBV25-1 with TRBJ2-7, with D maybe TRBD1 (6 bases). Germline assignment: CDR1 MGHDK and CDR2 SYGVNS. V was shortened by 10 bases and J by 2 bases, with 15 bases between the two germline ends. This CDR3 has 13 residues. The CDR3 bases are TGTGCCACCTCGTCCGGACAGACCTACGAGCAGTACTTC. Residues: CATSSGQTYEQYF.

V gene TRBV7-9 combines with J gene TRBJ2-3; no definite D call. Germline-derived CDR1 and CDR2 are SEHNR and FQNEAQ (reference sequence). This CDR3 is 14 amino acids long. Trimming cost V 5 bases and J 4 bases, with 13 bases left between them. The CDR3 region has the DNA TGTGCCAGCAGCCCCACCGCCAGTCCAGATACGCAGTATTTT. Amino acid sequence: CASSPTASPDTQYF. Using reference TRBV7-9 and TRBJ2-3 for the parts outside the CDR3, the full variable domain is DTGVSQNPRHKITKRGQNVTFRCDPISEHNRLYWYRQTLGQGPEFLTYFQNEAQLEKSRLLSDRFSAERPKGSFSTLEIQRTEQGDSAMYLCASSPTASPDTQYFGPGTRLTVL.